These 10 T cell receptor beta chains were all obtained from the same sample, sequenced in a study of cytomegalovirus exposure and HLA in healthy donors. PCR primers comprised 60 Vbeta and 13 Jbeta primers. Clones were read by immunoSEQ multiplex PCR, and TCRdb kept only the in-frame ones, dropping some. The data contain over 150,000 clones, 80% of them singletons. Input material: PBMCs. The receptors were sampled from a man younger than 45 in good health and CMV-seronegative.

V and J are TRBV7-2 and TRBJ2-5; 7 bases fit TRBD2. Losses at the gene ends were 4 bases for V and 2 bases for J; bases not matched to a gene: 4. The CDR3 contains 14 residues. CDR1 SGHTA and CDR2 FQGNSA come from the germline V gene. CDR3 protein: CASSSGLSQETQYF. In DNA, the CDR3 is TGTGCCAGCAGCTCGGGACTATCACAAGAGACCCAGTACTTC.

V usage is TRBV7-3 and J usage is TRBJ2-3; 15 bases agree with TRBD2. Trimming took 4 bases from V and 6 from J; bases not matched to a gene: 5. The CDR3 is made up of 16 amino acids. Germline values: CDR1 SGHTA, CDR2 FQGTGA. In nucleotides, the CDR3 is TGTGCCAGCAGCTCCGGACTAGCGGGAGGGCCGGATACGCAGTATTTT. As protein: CASSSGLAGGPDTQYF.

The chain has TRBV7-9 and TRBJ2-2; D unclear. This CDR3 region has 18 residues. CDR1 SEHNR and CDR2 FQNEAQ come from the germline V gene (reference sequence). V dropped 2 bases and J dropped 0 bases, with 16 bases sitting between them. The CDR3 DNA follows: TGTGCCAGCAGCTTATACTATTACGGATACGCGAACACCGGGGAGCTGTTTTTT. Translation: CASSLYYYGYANTGELFF.

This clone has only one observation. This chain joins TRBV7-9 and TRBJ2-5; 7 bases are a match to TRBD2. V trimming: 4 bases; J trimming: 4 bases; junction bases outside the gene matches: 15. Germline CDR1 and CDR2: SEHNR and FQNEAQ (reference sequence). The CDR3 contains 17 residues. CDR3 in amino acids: CASSYPLLAGVGETQYF. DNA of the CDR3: TGTGCCAGCAGCTACCCCCTTCTGGCGGGAGTTGGAGAGACCCAGTACTTC.

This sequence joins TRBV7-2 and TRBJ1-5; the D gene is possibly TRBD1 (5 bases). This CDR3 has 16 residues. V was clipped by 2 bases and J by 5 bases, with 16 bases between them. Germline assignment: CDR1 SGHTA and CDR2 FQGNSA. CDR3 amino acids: CASSLIGGARDQPQHF. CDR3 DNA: TGTGCCAGCAGCTTAATAGGAGGGGCTAGGGATCAGCCCCAGCATTTT.

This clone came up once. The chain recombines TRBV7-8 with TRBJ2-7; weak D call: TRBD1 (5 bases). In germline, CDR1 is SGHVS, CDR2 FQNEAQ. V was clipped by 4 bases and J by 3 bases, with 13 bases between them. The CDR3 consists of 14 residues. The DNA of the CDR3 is TGTGCCAGCAGCTACCAGGGTCCCGTCTACGAGCAGTACTTC. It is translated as CASSYQGPVYEQYF.

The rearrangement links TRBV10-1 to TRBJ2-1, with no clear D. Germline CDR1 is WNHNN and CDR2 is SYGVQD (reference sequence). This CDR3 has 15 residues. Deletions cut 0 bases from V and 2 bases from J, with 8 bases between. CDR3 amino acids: CASSESLAPYNEQFF. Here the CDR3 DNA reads TGCGCCAGCAGTGAGTCGTTAGCCCCCTACAATGAGCAGTTCTTC.

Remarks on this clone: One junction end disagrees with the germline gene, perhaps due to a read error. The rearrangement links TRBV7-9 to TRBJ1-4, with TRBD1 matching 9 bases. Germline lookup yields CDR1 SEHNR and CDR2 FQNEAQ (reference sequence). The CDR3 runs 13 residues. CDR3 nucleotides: TGTTCCAGCAGCCCACAGGGGGCTGAAAAACTGTTTTTT. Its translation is CSSSPQGAEKLFF.

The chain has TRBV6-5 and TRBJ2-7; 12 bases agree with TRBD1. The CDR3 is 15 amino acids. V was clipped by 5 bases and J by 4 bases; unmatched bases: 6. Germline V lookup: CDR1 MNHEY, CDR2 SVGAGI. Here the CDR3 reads CASSPRDRGLYEQYF. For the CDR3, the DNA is TGTGCCAGCAGTCCCCGGGACAGGGGGCTTTACGAGCAGTACTTC.

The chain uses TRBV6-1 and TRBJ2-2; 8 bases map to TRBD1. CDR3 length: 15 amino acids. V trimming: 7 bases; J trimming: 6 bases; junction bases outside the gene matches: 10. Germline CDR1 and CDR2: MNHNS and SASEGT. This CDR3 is CASTGQGGYAGELFF. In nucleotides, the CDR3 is TGTGCCAGCACTGGACAGGGCGGTTACGCCGGGGAGCTGTTTTTT.